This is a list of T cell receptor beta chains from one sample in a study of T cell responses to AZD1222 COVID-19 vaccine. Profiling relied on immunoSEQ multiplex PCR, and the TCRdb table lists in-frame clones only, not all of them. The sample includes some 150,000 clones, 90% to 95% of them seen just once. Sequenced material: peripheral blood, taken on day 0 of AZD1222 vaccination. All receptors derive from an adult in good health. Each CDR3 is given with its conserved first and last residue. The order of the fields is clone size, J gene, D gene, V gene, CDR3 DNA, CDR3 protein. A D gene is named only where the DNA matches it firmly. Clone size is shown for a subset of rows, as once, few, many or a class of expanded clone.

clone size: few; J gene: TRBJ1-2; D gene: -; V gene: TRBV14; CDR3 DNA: TGTGCCAGCAGCCCCTACGCGGGGGGAGTAGGCTACACCTTC; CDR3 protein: CASSPYAGGVGYTF
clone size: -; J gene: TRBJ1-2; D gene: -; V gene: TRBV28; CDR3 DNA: TGTGCCAGCAGCCTAGGGGGACAAAACTATGGCTACACCTTC; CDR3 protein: CASSLGGQNYGYTF
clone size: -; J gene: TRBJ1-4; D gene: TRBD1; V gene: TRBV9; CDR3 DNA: TGTGCCAGCAGCGCAGGGAAGACAGGGGGCGCGGCTAATGAAAAACTGTTTTTT; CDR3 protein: CASSAGKTGGAANEKLFF
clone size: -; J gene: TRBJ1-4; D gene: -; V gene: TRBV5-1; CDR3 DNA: TGCGCCAGCAGCTTGGCACAGGTACCTAATGAAAAACTGTTTTTT; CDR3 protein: CASSLAQVPNEKLFF
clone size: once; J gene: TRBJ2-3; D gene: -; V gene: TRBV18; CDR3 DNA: TGTGCCAGCTCACTGCGTCGGTCAGATACGCAGTATTTT; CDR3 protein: CASSLRRSDTQYF
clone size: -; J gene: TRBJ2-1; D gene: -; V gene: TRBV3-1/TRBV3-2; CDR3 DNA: TGTGCCAGCAGCCGTCCGGGGGCACGCTACAATGAGCAGTTCTTC; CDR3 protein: CASSRPGARYNEQFF
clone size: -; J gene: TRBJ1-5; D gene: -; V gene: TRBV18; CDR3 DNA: TGTGCCAGCTCACCCAAGATCGGTGACCAGCCCCAGCATTTT; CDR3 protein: CASSPKIGDQPQHF
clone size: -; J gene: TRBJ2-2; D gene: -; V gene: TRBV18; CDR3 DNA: TGTGCCAGCTCATCCACCGGGACACCCTCAGTAGGCGGGGAGCTGTTTTTT; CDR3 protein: CASSSTGTPSVGGELFF
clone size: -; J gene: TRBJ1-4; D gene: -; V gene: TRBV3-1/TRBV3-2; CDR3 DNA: TGTGCCAGCAGCCAAGATATCCAGGGCGGTAATGAAAAACTGTTTTTT; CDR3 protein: CASSQDIQGGNEKLFF
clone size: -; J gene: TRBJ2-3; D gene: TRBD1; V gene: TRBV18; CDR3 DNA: TGTGCCAGCTCACCGATGACAGGGGGGACAGATACGCAGTATTTT; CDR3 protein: CASSPMTGGTDTQYF
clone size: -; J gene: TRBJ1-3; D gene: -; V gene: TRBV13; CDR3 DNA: TGTGCCAGCAGATCGAAAGGGATACACTCTGGAAACACCATATATTTT; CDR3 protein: CASRSKGIHSGNTIYF
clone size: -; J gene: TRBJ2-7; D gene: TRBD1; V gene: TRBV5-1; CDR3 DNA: TGCGCCAGCAGCTGGACAGGGGGCTCCTACGAGCAGTACTTC; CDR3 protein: CASSWTGGSYEQYF
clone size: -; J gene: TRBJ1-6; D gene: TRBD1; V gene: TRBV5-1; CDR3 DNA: TGCGCCAGCAGAGGAGGGACAGGACCTTCACCCCTCCACTTT; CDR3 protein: CASRGGTGPSPLHF
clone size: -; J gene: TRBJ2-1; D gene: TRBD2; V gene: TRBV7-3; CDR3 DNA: TGTGCCAGCAGCTTACACAGGACTAGCCATGAGCAGTTCTTC; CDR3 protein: CASSLHRTSHEQFF
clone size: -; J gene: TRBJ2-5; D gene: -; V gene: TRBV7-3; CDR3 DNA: TGTGCCAGCAGCTTAATGGCCACATCGGAGACCCAGTACTTC; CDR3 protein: CASSLMATSETQYF
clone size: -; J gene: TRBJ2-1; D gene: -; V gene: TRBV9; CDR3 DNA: TGTGCCAGCAGCGTAGGACAGTTCGGAAGCTCCTACAATGAGCAGTTCTTC; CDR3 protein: CASSVGQFGSSYNEQFF
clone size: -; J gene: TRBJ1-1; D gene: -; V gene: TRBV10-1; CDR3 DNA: TGCGCCAGCAGTACAGGGTGGAACACTGAAGCTTTCTTT; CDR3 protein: CASSTGWNTEAFF
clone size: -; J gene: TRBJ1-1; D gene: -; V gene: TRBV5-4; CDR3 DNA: TGTGCCAGCAGTTCAACTCGACAGCCAAACACTGAAGCTTTCTTT; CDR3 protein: CASSSTRQPNTEAFF
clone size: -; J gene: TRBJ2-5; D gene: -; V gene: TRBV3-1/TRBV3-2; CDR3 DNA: TGTGCCAGCAGCCCCTGGACTGGAGAAGAGACCCAGTACTTC; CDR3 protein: CASSPWTGEETQYF
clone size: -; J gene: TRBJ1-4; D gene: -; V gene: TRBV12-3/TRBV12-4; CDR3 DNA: TGTGCCAGCAGCCGTGGAGGGGCAAAACTGTTTTTT; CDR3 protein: CASSRGGAKLFF
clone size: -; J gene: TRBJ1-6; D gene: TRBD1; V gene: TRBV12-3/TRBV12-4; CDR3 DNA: TGTGCCAGCAGTTTAACAGGGGAATCACCCCTCCACTTT; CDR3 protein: CASSLTGESPLHF
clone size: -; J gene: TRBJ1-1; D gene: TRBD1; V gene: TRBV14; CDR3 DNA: TGTGCCAGCAGCCAGAGTAAGGGACAGGGCAAGACTGAAGCTTTCTTT; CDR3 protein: CASSQSKGQGKTEAFF
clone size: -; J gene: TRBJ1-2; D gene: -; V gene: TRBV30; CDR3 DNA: TGTGCCTGGAGTGTAATTCCCCGGAGGGATGGCTACACCTTC; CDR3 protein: CAWSVIPRRDGYTF
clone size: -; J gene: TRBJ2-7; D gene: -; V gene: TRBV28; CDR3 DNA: TGTGCCAGCAGCCTTATGTACGAGCAGTACTTC; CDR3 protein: CASSLMYEQYF
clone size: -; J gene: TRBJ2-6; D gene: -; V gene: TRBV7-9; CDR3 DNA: TGTGCCAGCAGCTCCCTGCTTGCGTCAGGGGCCAACGTCCTGACTTTC; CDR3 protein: CASSSLLASGANVLTF
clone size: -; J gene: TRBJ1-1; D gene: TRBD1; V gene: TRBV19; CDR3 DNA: TGTGCCAGTACTTGGCGGGACAGGGGGACGAACACTGAAGCTTTCTTT; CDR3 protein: CASTWRDRGTNTEAFF
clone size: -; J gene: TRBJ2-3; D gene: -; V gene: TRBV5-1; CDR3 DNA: TGCGCCAGCAGCTTAACGGGAGTCGCAGATACGCAGTATTTT; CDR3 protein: CASSLTGVADTQYF
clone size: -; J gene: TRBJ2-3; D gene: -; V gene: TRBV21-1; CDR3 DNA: TGTGCCAGCAGCAAAGGGTCGGGCAGGGGGGTGGATACGCAGTATTTT; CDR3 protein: CASSKGSGRGVDTQYF
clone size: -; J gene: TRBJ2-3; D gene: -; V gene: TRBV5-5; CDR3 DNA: TGTGCCAGCAGCCTTGTAAGGGGTAGCACAGATACGCAGTATTTT; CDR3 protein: CASSLVRGSTDTQYF
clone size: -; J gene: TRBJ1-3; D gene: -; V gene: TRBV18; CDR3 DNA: TGTGCCAGCTCACCGAGGCAGCACTCTGGAAACACCATATATTTT; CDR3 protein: CASSPRQHSGNTIYF
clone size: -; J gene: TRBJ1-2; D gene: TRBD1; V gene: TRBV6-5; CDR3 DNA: TGTGCCACCTTAGACAGGGGTGGTGGCTACACCTTC; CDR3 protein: CATLDRGGGYTF
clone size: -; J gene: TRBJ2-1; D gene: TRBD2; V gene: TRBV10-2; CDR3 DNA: TGCGCCAGCAGTGAGTCGAGGATGGGGACTAGCGGGAGTCGCGGGGGCAATGAGCAGTTCTTC; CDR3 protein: CASSESRMGTSGSRGGNEQFF
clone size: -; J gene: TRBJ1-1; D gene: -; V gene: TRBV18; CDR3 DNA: TGTGCCAGCTCATCCTCTGTGTTGCACCCCCCCACTGAAGCTTTCTTT; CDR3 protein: CASSSSVLHPPTEAFF
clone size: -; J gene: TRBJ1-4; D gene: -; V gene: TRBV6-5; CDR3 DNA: TGTGCCAGCAGTCCATCATCCGGGACTAATGAAAAACTGTTTTTT; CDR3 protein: CASSPSSGTNEKLFF
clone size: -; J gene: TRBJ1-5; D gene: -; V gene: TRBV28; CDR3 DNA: TGTGCCAGCAGTTTCGGTGCAGCCTTTGGCAATCAGCCCCAGCATTTT; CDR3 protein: CASSFGAAFGNQPQHF
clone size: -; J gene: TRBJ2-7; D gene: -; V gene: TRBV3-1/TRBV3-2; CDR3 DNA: TGTGCCAGCAGCCTCCCCAACCGGAGGGCGGAAGAGCAGTACTTC; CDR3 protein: CASSLPNRRAEEQYF
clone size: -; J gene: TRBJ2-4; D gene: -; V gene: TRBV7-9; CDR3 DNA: TGTGCCAGCAGCTTTTCCTTTGGGGTAGTCAAAAACATTCAGTACTTC; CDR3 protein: CASSFSFGVVKNIQYF
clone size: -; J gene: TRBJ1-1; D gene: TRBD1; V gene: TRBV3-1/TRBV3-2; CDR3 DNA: TGTGCCAGCAGCCAACCCGGGACAGATATGACGTCGGACACTGAAGCTTTCTTT; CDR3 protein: CASSQPGTDMTSDTEAFF
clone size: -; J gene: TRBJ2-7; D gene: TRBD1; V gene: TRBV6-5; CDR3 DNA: TGTGCCAGCAGGCGGACAGGGGGAGGCTACGAGCAGTACTTC; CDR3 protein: CASRRTGGGYEQYF
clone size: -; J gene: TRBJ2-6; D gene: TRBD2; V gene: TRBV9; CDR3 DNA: TGTGCCAGCACCCCGGGGGGTGATCCGAGCTCTGGGGCCAACGTCCTGACTTTC; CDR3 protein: CASTPGGDPSSGANVLTF
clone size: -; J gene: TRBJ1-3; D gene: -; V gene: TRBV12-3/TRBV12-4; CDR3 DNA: TGTGCCAGCCAAGAGCATGGAAACACCATATATTTT; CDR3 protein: CASQEHGNTIYF
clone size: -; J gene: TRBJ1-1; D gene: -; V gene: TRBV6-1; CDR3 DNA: TGTGCCAGCAGTGAGGTTTCGGGGAGCACTGAAGCTTTCTTT; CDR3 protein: CASSEVSGSTEAFF
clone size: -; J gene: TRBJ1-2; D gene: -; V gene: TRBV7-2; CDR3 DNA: TGTGCCAGCAGCTCGACGTATGGCTACACCTTC; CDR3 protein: CASSSTYGYTF
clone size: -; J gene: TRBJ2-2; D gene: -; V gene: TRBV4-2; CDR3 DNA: TGTGCCAGCAGCCAAGATGTCAACTCCATCACCGGGGAGCTGTTTTTT; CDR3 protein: CASSQDVNSITGELFF